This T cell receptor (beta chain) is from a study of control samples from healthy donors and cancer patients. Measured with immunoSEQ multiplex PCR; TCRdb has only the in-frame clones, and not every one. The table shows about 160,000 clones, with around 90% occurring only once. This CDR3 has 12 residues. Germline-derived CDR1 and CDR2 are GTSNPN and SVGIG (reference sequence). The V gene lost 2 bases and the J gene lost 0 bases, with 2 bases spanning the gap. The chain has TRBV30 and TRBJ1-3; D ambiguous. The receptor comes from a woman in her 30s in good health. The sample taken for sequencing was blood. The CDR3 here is CAWSSSGNTIYF. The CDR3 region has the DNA TGTGCCTGGAGTAGCTCTGGAAACACCATATATTTT.